This TCR beta chain emerged from a study of CD8 T cells in Susac syndrome. Background on the study: There were Susac syndrome patients who were therapy-naive at blood draw, others on corticosteroids, and others on intravenous immunoglobulin alone. Findings and limits, study-wide: Clonal CD8+ expansion in Susac was highest in TEMRA cells and active patients.

TEMRA cells were FACS-enriched, while CD8+ and CD4+ T cells were negatively isolated. Remarks on this clonotype: The antigen remains undetermined.

This CDR3 spans 11 amino acids. Trimming pared 0 bases from V and 6 bases from J, leaving 2 bases between. Germline V lookup: CDR1 DFQATT, CDR2 SNEGSKA (reference sequence). A quantity of about 0.5 to 1 ug RNA underwent reverse transcription using random hexamers. TCRdb independently ran MiXCR on the immunoSEQ multiplex PCR reads; one entry per CDR3 protein. The sample holds 100,000 to 150,000 distinct CDR3 sequences; more than 90% are singletons and the top ten take approximately 0.2%. The V call is TRBV20-1, the J call TRBJ1-4, with unresolved D. The receptor's source is a human donor with Susac syndrome. Sample: CD8+ T cells from PBMCs. The CDR3 protein is CSARDYEKLFF. CDR3 in DNA: TGCAGTGCTAGAGATTATGAAAAACTGTTTTTT.